This TCR beta chain was captured by sequencing in a study of cytomegalovirus exposure and HLA in healthy donors. Study-level results: More clonal expansion characterized HLA-associated TCR beta chains than equally common others in a later analysis. Another analysis was done later, and it associated over 15,000 TCR beta sequences with HLA alleles at 0.05 false discovery rate.

Primers included in the PCR were 60 Vbeta and 13 Jbeta primers. The method was immunoSEQ multiplex PCR; TCRdb's version includes in-frame clones alone and lacks a portion of them. This table has 75,000 to 95,000 clones, more than 60% appearing once. The donors gave bone marrow, and they were healthy. This donor's CMV serostatus went unrecorded. Turning to this clone: Its specificity is not known.

V gave up 6 bases and J gave up 0 bases, with 3 bases separating them. This CDR3 is built from 11 residues. Germline V gene data show CDR1 as SGHDT and CDR2 as YYEEEE. The clonotype originates from a human donor in good health. The sequencing sample was made of PBMCs. This chain joins TRBV5-6 and TRBJ2-5; unclear D gene. CDR3 in amino acids: CASTDQETQYF. The CDR3 DNA sequence: TGTGCCAGCACCGACCAAGAGACCCAGTACTTC. The whole variable domain, filled in from reference TRBV5-6 and TRBJ2-5, reads DAGVTQSPTHLIKTRGQQVTLRCSPKSGHDTVSWYQQALGQGPQFIFQYYEEEERQRGNFPDRFSGHQFPNYSSELNVNALLLGDSALYLCASTDQETQYFGPGTRLLVL.